Sequencing of this TCR beta chain was carried out in a study of identical twins. Overall study results and limits: One should note that invariant MAIT and iNKT cells could partly confound zero-insertion analyses. Fewer insertions marked abundant cord blood beta clonotypes; young adult naive trended weakly, memory not at all.

This clonotype was recorded a few times. The target antigen is unknown. Each CDR3 protein is one row after TCRdb ran MiXCR on the 5' RACE reads. Altogether hundreds of thousands of distinct CDR3 sequences are present, about an eighth being singletons, with the ten largest covering around 9.5%. The donor group consisted entirely of healthy Caucasians. The CDR3 covers 16 residues. The V end was cut by 5 bases, the J end by 4 bases, with 20 bases between. Per germline, CDR1 SGHTA and CDR2 FQGNSA. This clonotype originated in a woman between 18 and 29 years old in good health. The chain uses TRBV7-2 and TRBJ1-2; no firm D call. Sequenced input: memory (CD45RO+) T cells sorted from blood. The CDR3 bases are TGTGCCAGCAGCCCTTTAAATCGACTGGGCTCCTATGGCTACACCTTC. Amino acids: CASSPLNRLGSYGYTF. The full variable domain, completed using reference TRBV7-2 and TRBJ1-2, is GAGVSQSPSNKVTEKGKDVELRCDPISGHTALYWYRQSLGQGLEFLIYFQGNSAPDKSGLPSDRFSAERTGGSVSTLTIQRTQQEDSAVYLCASSPLNRLGSYGYTFGSGTRLTVV.